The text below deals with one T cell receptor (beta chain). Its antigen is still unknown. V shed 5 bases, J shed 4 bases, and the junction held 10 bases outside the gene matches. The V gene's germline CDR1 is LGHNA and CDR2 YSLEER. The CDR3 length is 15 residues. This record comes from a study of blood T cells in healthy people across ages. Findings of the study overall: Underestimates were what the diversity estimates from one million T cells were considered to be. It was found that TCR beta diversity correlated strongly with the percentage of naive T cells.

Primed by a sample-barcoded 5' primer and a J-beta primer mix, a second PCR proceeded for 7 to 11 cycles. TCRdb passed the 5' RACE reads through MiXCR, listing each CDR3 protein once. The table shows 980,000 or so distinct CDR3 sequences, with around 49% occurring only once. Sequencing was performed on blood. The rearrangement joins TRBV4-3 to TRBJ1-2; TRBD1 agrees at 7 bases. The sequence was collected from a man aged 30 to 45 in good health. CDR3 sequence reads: CASSFFTGTAYGYTF. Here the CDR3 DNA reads TGCGCCAGCAGCTTTTTCACCGGGACAGCCTATGGCTACACCTTC.